These 2 T cell receptor beta chains share one sample of origin, sequenced in a study of CD8+ T cells in alopecia areata. It was cDNA, reverse transcribed from extracted RNA, that served as the sequencing template. TCRdb's copy holds only in-frame clones and misses some; the assay was immunoSEQ multiplex PCR. The data show under 250,000 clones, more than 45% seen once. Stated treatment: oral pan-JAK inhibitor, 5-10 mg twice daily. Here the sequenced sample was CD4+ T cells sorted from blood, taken at week 4, from a patient treated with tofacitinib. These receptors all stem from a human donor with alopecia areata.

The CDR3 bases are TGTGCCAGCAGTGCCGGACAGGGGAACTATGGCTACACCTTC. Protein product: CASSAGQGNYGYTF. This chain joins TRBV2 and TRBJ1-2; 9 bases are shared with TRBD1. CDR3 size: 14 residues. CDR1 is SNHLY, CDR2 FYNNEI, per germline. V was pared by 4 bases and J by 2 bases, with 2 bases of the junction left unmatched.

J is TRBJ1-2 and V is TRBV30; D might be TRBD1 (6 bases). V was pared by 0 bases and J by 8 bases, with 13 bases between. The CDR3 runs 13 residues. Germline V gene data show CDR1 as GTSNPN and CDR2 as SVGIG (reference sequence). CDR3 DNA sequence: TGTGCCTGGAGTGTCACAGGGTTTGGGGGCTACACCTTC. Protein product: CAWSVTGFGGYTF.